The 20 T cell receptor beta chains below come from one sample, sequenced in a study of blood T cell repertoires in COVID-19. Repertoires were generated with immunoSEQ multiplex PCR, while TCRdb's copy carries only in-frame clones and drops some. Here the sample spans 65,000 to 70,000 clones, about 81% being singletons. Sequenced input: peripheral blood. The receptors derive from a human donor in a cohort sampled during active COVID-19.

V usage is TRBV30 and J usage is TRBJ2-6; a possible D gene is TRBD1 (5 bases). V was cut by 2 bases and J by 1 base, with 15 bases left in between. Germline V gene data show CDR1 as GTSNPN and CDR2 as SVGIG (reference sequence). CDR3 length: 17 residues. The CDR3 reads CAWSRGRARSGANVLTF. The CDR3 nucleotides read TGTGCCTGGAGTAGAGGCAGGGCCCGATCTGGGGCCAACGTCCTGACTTTC. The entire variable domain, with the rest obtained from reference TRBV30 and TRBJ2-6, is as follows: SQTIHQWPATLVQPVGSPLSLECTVEGTSNPNLYWYRQAAGRGLQLLFYSVGIGQISSEVPQNLSASRPQDRQFILSSKKLLLSDSGFYLCAWSRGRARSGANVLTFGAGSRLTVL.

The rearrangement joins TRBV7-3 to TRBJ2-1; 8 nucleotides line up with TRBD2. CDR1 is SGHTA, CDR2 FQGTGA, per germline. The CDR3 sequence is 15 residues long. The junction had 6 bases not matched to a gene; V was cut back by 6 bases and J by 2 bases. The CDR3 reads CASSYSGNTYNEQFF. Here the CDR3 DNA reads TGTGCCAGCAGTTATAGCGGGAACACCTACAATGAGCAGTTCTTC. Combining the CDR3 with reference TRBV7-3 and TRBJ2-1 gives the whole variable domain GAGVSQTPSNKVTEKGKYVELRCDPISGHTALYWYRQSLGQGPEFLIYFQGTGAADDSGLPNDRFFAVRPEGSVSTLKIQRTERGDSAVYLCASSYSGNTYNEQFFGPGTRLTVL.

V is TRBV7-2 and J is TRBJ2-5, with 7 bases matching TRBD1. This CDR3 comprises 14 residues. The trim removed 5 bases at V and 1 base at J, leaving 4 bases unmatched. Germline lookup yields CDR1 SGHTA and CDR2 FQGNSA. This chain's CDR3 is CASSPGTVQETQYF. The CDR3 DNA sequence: TGTGCCAGCAGCCCCGGGACAGTCCAAGAGACCCAGTACTTC.

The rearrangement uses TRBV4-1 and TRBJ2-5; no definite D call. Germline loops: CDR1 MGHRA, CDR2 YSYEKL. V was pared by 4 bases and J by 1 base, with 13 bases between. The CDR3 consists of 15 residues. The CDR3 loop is CASSRSVQVQETQYF. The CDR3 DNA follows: TGCGCCAGCAGCCGGTCCGTTCAGGTCCAAGAGACCCAGTACTTC.

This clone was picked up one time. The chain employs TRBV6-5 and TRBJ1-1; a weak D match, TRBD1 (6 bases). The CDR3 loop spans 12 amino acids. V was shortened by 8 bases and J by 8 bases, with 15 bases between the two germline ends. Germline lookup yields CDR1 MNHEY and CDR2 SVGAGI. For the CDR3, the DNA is TGTGCCAGCTCTACCGGGCAGGGGGAAGCTTTCTTT. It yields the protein CASSTGQGEAFF.

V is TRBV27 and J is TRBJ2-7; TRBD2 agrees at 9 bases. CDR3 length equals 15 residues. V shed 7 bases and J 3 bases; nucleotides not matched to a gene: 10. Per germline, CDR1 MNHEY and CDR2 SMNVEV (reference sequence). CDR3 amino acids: CASTHPGLAVYEQYF. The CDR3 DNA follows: TGTGCCAGCACCCACCCGGGACTAGCCGTCTACGAGCAGTACTTC.

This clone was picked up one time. The CDR3 here is CASSLSTGGDTEAFF. CDR3 nucleotides: TGTGCCAGCAGTTTATCGACAGGGGGGGACACTGAAGCTTTCTTT. The chain joins TRBV27 to TRBJ1-1; the match to TRBD1 covers 9 bases. Germline CDR1 MNHEY, CDR2 SMNVEV (reference sequence). The CDR3 runs to 15 residues. The V segment lost 0 bases and the J segment 3 bases; nucleotides outside the gene matches: 2.

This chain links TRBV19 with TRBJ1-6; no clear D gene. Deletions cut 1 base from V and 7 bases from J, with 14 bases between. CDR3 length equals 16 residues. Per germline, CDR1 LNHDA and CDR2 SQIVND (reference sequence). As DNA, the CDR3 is TGTGCCAGTAGTATAGCAATCCAGGATGGAAATTCACCCCTCCACTTT. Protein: CASSIAIQDGNSPLHF.

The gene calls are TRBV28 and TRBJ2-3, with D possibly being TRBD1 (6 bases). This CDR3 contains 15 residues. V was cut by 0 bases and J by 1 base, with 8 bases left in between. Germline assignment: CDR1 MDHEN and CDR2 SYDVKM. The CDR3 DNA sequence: TGTGCCAGCAGTTTATGGGGGGCGGGCACAGATACGCAGTATTTT. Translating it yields CASSLWGAGTDTQYF. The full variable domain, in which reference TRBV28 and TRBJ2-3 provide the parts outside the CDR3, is DVKVTQSSRYLVKRTGEKVFLECVQDMDHENMFWYRQDPGLGLRLIYFSYDVKMKEKGDIPEGYSVSREKKERFSLILESASTNQTSMYLCASSLWGAGTDTQYFGPGTRLTVL.

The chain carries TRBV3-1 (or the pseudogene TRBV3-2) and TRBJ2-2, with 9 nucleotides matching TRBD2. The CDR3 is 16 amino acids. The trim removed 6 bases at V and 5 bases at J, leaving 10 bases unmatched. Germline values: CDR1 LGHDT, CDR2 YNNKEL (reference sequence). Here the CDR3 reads CASRGQAGGPTGELFF. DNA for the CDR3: TGTGCCAGCAGGGGGCAGGCGGGAGGGCCAACCGGGGAGCTGTTTTTT.

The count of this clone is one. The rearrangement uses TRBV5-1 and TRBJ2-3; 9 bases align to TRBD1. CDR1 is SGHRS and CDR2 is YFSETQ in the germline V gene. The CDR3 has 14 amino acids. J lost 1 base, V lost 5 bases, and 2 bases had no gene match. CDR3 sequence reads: CASRGDRGTDTQYF. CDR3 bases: TGCGCCAGCAGAGGGGACAGGGGCACAGATACGCAGTATTTT.

The CDR3 loop reads CASSPGGSDTQYF. In DNA, the CDR3 is TGCGCCAGCAGCCCGGGAGGATCAGATACGCAGTATTTT. The J gene is TRBJ2-3, the V gene TRBV4-3; 7 bases are shared with TRBD2. From germline, CDR1 is LGHNA and CDR2 YSLEER. The CDR3 extends over 13 amino acids. The V gene end was trimmed by 4 bases and the J gene end by 4 bases; junction bases not matched to a gene: 2.

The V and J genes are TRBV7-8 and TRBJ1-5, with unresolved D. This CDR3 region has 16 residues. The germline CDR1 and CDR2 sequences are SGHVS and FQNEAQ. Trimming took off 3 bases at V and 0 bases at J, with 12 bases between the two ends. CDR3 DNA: TGTGCCAGCAGCTTGAAGCGGTCAGATAGCAATCAGCCCCAGCATTTT. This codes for CASSLKRSDSNQPQHF.

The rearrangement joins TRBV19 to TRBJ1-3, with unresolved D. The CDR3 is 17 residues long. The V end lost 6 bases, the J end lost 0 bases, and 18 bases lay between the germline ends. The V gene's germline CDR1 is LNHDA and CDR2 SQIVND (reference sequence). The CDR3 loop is CASRLAAGPYSGNTIYF. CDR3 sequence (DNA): TGTGCCAGTAGACTGGCGGCGGGCCCTTACTCTGGAAACACCATATATTTT.

For the CDR3, the DNA is TGTGCCAGCAGCCTGGGAGCCTTAGCGGGAGCCTACAATGAGCAGTTCTTC. The encoded protein is CASSLGALAGAYNEQFF. This chain joins TRBV5-4 and TRBJ2-1; TRBD2 agrees at 9 bases. This CDR3 has 17 residues. Unmatched junction bases numbered 10, after V lost 4 bases and J lost 2 bases. The germline V gene has CDR1 SGHNT and CDR2 YYREEE (reference sequence).

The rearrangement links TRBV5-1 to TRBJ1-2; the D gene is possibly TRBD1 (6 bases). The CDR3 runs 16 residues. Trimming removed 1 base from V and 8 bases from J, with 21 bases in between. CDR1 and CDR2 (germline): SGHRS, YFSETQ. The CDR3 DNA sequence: TGCGCCAGCAGCTTGAATCGAGGGTCCGAGGGGGAGGGCTACACCTTC. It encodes CASSLNRGSEGEGYTF.

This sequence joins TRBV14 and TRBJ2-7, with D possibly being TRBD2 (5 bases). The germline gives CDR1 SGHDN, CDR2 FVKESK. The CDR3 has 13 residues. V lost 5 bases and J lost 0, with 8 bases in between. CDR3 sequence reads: CASSGRDSYEQYF. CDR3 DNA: TGTGCCAGCAGCGGTCGGGACTCCTACGAGCAGTACTTC.

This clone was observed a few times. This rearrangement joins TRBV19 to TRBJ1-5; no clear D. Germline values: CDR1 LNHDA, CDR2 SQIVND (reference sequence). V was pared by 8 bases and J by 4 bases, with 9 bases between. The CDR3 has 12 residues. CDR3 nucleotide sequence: TGTGCCAGTCGCCCGAGGAATCAGCCCCAGCATTTT. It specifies CASRPRNQPQHF.

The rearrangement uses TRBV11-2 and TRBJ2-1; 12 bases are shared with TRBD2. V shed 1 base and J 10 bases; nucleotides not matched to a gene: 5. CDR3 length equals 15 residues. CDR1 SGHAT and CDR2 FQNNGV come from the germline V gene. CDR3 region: CASSLVLAGGDEQFF. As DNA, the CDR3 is TGTGCCAGCAGCTTAGTTCTAGCGGGAGGGGACGAGCAGTTCTTC.

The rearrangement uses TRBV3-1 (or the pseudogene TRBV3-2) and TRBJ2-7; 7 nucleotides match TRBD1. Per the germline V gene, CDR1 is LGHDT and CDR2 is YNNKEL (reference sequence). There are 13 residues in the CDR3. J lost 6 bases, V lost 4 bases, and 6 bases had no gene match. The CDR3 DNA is TGTGCCAGCAGCCTGGGACAGAACTTCGAGCAGTACTTC. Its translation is CASSLGQNFEQYF.